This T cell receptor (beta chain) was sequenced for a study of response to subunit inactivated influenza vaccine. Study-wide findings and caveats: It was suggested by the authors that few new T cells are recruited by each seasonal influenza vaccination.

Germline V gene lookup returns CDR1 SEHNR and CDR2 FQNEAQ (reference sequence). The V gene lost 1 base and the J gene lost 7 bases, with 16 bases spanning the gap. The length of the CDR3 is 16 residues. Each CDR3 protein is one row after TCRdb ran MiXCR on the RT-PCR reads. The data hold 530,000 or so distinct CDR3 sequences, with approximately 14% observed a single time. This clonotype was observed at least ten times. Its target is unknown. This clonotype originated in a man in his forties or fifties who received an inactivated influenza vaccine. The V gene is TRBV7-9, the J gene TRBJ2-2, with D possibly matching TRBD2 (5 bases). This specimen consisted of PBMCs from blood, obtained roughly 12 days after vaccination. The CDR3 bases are TGTGCCAGCAGCTTAGGAGGGAGCCCCCGCGGCGGGGAGCTGTTTTTT. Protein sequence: CASSLGGSPRGGELFF.